This T cell receptor beta chain was found in a study of blood T cell repertoires in COVID-19. Turning to the study itself: Whether acute or convalescent, the COVID-19 samples came from the United States, Italy and Spain.

Original methodology: How many nucleated cells were present was estimated from reference gene primer amplification. Here immunoSEQ multiplex PCR was the method, and the copy in TCRdb shows in-frame clones only, minus some. The V and J calls and clone size were taken over from that table, and D and trimming were inferred from the DNA. The data hold roughly 97,000 clones, with around four fifths observed a single time. CDR3 length: 14 residues. CDR1 is SGHRS, CDR2 YFSETQ, per germline. After removal of 0 bases from V and 1 base from J, the junction contained 0 bases not matched to a gene. Sequenced sample: peripheral blood. V is TRBV5-1 and J is TRBJ1-1; 7 bases align to TRBD1. The origin of this receptor is a man in his sixties with acute or convalescent COVID-19. The CDR3, as DNA: TGCGCCAGCAGCTTGGGGACAGGGAACACTGAAGCTTTCTTT. The encoded protein is CASSLGTGNTEAFF.